Presented here are 11 T cell receptor beta chains from one specimen sequenced in a study of T cell repertoires in cytomegalovirus infection. MiXCR was run by TCRdb on the reads, yielding one entry per CDR3 protein. The sample contains 250,000 to 300,000 distinct CDR3 sequences, about 25% of which appear only once. The specimen sequenced was PBMCs. These receptors came from a human donor in good health (CMV status not recorded). Some clones in this sample may be carry-over from other donors' samples.

There are a few counts of this clonotype. The chain has TRBV4-1 and TRBJ1-1; D ambiguous. The ends were cut back, 3 bases at V and 4 bases at J, with 12 bases in the middle. Germline CDR1 is MGHRA and CDR2 is YSYEKL. The CDR3 is 14 residues long. This CDR3 is CASSHPRRSTEAFF. Here the CDR3 DNA reads TGCGCCAGCAGCCATCCCCGACGGAGCACTGAAGCTTTCTTT.

The chain uses TRBV20-1 and TRBJ2-2; 10 bases map to TRBD2. This CDR3 contains 16 residues. V shed 4 bases, J shed 0 bases, and the junction held 5 bases outside the gene matches. Germline CDR1 DFQATT, CDR2 SNEGSKA (reference sequence). The CDR3 loop reads CSAKLLAGTNTGELFF. The CDR3 DNA reads TGCAGTGCTAAGTTACTAGCGGGAACGAACACCGGGGAGCTGTTTTTT.

This clonotype showed up many times. Relative to the germline gene, one junction end is altered; a read error may explain this. The J gene is TRBJ2-1, the V gene TRBV7-2; possible D gene TRBD2, 5 bases. CDR1 SGHTA and CDR2 FQGNSA come from the germline V gene. The CDR3 has 12 amino acids. CDR3 in DNA: TGTGCCAGCAACTTAAGAGCGGATGAGCAGTTCTTC. This encodes CASNLRADEQFF.

A few counts support this clonotype. This chain uses TRBV10-3 with TRBJ2-7; 8 bases align to TRBD2. The junction had 16 bases not matched to a gene; V was cut back by 0 bases and J by 0 bases. CDR3 length: 20 residues. The germline CDR1 and CDR2 sequences are ENHRY and SYGVKD. DNA of the CDR3: TGTGCCATCAGTGAGTCGAGGCGGGAGGCTAGGGGCCAGACCTCCTACGAGCAGTACTTC. Translating it yields CAISESRREARGQTSYEQYF.

In its sample, this clonotype was seen a few times. The V and J genes are TRBV20-1 and TRBJ2-5; 11 bases match TRBD2. J was trimmed by 5 bases and V by 3 bases; bases with no gene match: 14. The CDR3 length is 17 residues. Germline CDR1 reads DFQATT; CDR2 reads SNEGSKA (reference sequence). The DNA of the CDR3 is TGCAGTGCTAGGTCTAGCGGTAGCGGGGGGGCAATTGAGACCCAGTACTTC. It translates to CSARSSGSGGAIETQYF.

This clonotype was recorded a few times. The chain joins TRBV19 to TRBJ2-1, with D tentatively TRBD2 (5 bases). The CDR3 has 16 amino acids. Per germline, CDR1 LNHDA and CDR2 SQIVND (reference sequence). V shed 4 bases and J shed 2 bases, with 15 bases lying between them. CDR3 DNA: TGTGCCAGTAGTAGAAAACGGGGATTAGCCTACAATGAGCAGTTCTTC. This gives the protein CASSRKRGLAYNEQFF. Filled out from reference TRBV19 and TRBJ2-1, the complete variable domain reads DGGITQSPKYLFRKEGQNVTLSCEQNLNHDAMYWYRQDPGQGLRLIYYSQIVNDFQKGDIAEGYSVSREKKESFPLTVTSAQKNPTAFYLCASSRKRGLAYNEQFFGPGTRLTVL.

This clonotype was detected ten times or more. The chain links TRBV7-8 to TRBJ2-5; D tentatively fits TRBD1 or TRBD2 (6 bases each). V was cut by 5 bases and J by 5 bases, with 18 bases left in between. The CDR3 has 15 amino acids. The germline gives CDR1 SGHVS, CDR2 FQNEAQ. CDR3: CASSPSEGGWETQYF. CDR3 DNA: TGTGCCAGCAGCCCGTCCGAGGGGGGATGGGAGACCCAGTACTTC.

V and J are TRBV19 and TRBJ2-6; no clear D gene. The V end lost 7 bases, the J end lost 0 bases, and 10 bases lay between the germline ends. CDR1 is LNHDA and CDR2 is SQIVND in the germline V gene (reference sequence). The CDR3 runs 15 residues. As DNA, the CDR3 is TGTGCCAGTAACTTCAAGACCTCTGGGGCCAACGTCCTGACTTTC. Residues: CASNFKTSGANVLTF.

This chain connects TRBV7-3 to TRBJ2-1, with D tentatively TRBD1 (5 bases). Germline CDR1 is SGHTA and CDR2 is FQGTGA. CDR3 length equals 12 residues. V lost 5 bases, J lost 9 bases, and 11 bases lay in between. The CDR3 nucleotides are TGTGCCAGCAGCCACCAGGGATCTGAGCAGTTCTTC. Amino acids: CASSHQGSEQFF.

This clonotype was seen only a few times. The chain has TRBV27 and TRBJ2-3; weak D call: TRBD1 (5 bases). The V gene lost 6 bases and the J gene lost 1 base, with 14 bases spanning the gap. Germline V gene data show CDR1 as MNHEY and CDR2 as SMNVEV (reference sequence). This CDR3 spans 15 amino acids. The CDR3 sequence is CASRRRVGGTDTQYF. DNA for the CDR3: TGTGCCAGCAGGCGCAGGGTAGGGGGCACAGATACGCAGTATTTT.

This chain connects TRBV29-1 to TRBJ2-7; 7 bases line up with TRBD1. Germline V gene data show CDR1 as SQVTM and CDR2 as ANQGSEA. The CDR3 length is 13 residues. The trim removed 6 bases at V and 2 bases at J, leaving 7 bases unmatched. This CDR3 is CSVDGRGTYEQYF. In DNA form, the CDR3 reads TGCAGCGTGGATGGCAGGGGGACCTACGAGCAGTACTTC.